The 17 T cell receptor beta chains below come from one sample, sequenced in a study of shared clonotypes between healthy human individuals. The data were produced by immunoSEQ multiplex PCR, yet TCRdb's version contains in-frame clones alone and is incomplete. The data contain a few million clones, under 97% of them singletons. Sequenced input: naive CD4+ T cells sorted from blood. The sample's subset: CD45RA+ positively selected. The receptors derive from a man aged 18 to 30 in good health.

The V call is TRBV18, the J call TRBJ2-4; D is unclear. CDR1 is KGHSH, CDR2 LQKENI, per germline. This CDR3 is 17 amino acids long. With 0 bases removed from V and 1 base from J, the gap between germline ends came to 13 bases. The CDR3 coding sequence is TGTGCCAGCTCACCACCCGGGCAGCTTCGGGCCAAAAACATTCAGTACTTC. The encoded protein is CASSPPGQLRAKNIQYF.

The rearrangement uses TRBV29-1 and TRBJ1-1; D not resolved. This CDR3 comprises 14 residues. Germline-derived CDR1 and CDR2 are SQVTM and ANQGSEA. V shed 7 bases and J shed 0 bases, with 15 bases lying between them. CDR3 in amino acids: CSASGANMNTEAFF. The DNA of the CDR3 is TGCAGCGCATCAGGAGCAAACATGAACACTGAAGCTTTCTTT.

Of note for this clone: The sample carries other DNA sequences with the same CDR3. The CDR3 loop reads CASSSGPLNTEAFF. The DNA of the CDR3 is TGCGCCAGCAGCTCCGGGCCTTTGAACACTGAAGCTTTCTTT. This chain joins TRBV5-1 and TRBJ1-1; D not certain. The V gene's germline CDR1 is SGHRS and CDR2 YFSETQ. The CDR3 extends over 14 amino acids. Trimming left V 3 bases short and J 0 bases short, with 9 bases between.

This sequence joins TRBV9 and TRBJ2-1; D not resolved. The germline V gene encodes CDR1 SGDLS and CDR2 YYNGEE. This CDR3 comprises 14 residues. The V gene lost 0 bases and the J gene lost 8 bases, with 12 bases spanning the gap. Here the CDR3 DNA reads TGTGCCAGCAGCGTAGTAGGTAGTTCGGATGAGCAGTTCTTC. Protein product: CASSVVGSSDEQFF.

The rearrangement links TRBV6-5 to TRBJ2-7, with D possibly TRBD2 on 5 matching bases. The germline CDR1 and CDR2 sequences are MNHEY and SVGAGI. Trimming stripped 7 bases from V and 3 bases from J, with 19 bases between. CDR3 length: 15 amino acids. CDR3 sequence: CASNPYVYRDYEQYF. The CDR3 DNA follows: TGTGCCAGCAATCCTTACGTGTACCGGGACTACGAGCAGTACTTC.

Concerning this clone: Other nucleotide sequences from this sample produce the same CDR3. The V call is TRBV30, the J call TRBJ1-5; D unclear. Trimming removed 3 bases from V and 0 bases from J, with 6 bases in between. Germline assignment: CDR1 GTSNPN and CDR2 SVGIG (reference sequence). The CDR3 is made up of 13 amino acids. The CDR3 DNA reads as TGTGCCTGGAGCCTGGATAGCAATCAGCCCCAGCATTTT. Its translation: CAWSLDSNQPQHF.

The CDR3 here is CASSQRSGAHNSPLHF. The CDR3 DNA sequence: TGCGCCAGCAGCCAACGTTCGGGGGCCCATAATTCACCCCTCCACTTT. This chain connects TRBV4-3 to TRBJ1-6; D may be TRBD1 (6 bases). The CDR3 contains 16 residues. Germline V lookup: CDR1 LGHNA, CDR2 YSLEER. Trimming left V 2 bases short and J 5 bases short, with 13 bases between.

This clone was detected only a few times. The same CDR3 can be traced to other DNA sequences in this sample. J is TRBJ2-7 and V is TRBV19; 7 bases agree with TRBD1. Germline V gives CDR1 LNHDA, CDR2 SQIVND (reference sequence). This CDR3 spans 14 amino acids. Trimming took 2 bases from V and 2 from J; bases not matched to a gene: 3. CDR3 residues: CASSITGTAYEQYF. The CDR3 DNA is TGTGCCAGTAGTATAACCGGGACAGCCTACGAGCAGTACTTC.

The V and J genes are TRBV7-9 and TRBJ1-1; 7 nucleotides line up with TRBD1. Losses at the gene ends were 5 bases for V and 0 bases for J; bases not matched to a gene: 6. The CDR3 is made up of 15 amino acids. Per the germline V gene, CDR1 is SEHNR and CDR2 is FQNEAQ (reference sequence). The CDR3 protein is CASSARQGLNTEAFF. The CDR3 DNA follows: TGTGCCAGCAGCGCGAGACAGGGATTGAACACTGAAGCTTTCTTT.

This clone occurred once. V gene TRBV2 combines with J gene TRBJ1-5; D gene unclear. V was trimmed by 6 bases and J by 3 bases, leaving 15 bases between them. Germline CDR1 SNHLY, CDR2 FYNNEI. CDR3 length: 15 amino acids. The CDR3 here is CASSTLDGYNQPQHF. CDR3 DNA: TGTGCCAGCAGCACCTTGGACGGATACAATCAGCCCCAGCATTTT.

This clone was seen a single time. This CDR3 reads CASRSESTGELFF. The CDR3 DNA follows: TGTGCCAGCAGGTCGGAATCCACCGGGGAGCTGTTTTTT. The chain is built from TRBV2 and TRBJ2-2; D is undetermined. V lost 6 bases, J lost 4 bases, and 9 bases lay in between. Germline V CDR1 and CDR2: SNHLY, FYNNEI. This CDR3 is 13 amino acids long.

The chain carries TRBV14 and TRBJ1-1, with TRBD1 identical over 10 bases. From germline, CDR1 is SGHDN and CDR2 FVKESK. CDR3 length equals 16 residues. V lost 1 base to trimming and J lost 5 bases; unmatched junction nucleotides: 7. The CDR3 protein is CASSQAGTGAGTEAFF. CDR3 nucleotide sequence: TGTGCCAGCAGCCAAGCTGGGACAGGGGCGGGTACTGAAGCTTTCTTT. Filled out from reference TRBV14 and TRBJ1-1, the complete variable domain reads EAGVTQFPSHSVIEKGQTVTLRCDPISGHDNLYWYRRVMGKEIKFLLHFVKESKQDESGMPNNRFLAERTGGTYSTLKVQPAELEDSGVYFCASSQAGTGAGTEAFFGQGTRLTVV.

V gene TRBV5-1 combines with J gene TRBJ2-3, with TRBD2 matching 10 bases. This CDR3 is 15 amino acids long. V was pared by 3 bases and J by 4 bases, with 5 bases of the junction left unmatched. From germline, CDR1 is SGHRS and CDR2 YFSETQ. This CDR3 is CASSSPSGSSDTQYF. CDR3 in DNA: TGCGCCAGCAGCTCACCTAGCGGGAGCTCAGATACGCAGTATTTT.

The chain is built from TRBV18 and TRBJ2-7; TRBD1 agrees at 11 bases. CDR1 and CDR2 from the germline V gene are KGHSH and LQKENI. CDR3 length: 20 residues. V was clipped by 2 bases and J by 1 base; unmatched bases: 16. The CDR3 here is CASSPGTGTGGLQISYEQYF. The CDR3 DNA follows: TGTGCCAGCTCACCAGGAACCGGGACAGGGGGACTACAGATTTCCTACGAGCAGTACTTC.

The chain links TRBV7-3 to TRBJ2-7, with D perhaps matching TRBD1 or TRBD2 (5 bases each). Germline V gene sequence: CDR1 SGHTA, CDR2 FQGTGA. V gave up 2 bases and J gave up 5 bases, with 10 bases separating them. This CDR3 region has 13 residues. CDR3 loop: CASSLGGSDEQYF. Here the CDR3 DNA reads TGTGCCAGCAGCTTAGGGGGTTCCGACGAGCAGTACTTC.

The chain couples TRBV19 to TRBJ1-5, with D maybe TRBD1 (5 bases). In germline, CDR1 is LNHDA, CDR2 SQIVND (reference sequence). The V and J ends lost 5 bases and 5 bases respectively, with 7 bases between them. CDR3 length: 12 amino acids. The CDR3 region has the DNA TGTGCCAGTAGTCCCAGGGATCAGCCCCAGCATTTT. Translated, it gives CASSPRDQPQHF.

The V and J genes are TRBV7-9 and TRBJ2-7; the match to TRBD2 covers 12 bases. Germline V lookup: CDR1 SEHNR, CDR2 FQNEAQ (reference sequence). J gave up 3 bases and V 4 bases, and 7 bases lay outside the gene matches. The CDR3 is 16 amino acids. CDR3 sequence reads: CASSSSGLAGFYEQYF. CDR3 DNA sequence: TGTGCCAGCAGCTCCTCGGGACTAGCGGGTTTCTACGAGCAGTACTTC.